This entry lists 16 T cell receptor beta chains sequenced from one sample in a study of CD8+ T cells in alopecia areata. RNA extraction and reverse transcription yielded cDNA as sequencing template. The method was immunoSEQ multiplex PCR; TCRdb's version includes in-frame clones alone and lacks a portion of them. The sample holds around 100,000 clones; around 60% are singletons and the top ten take 16%. The sample's treatment: oral pan-JAK inhibitor, 5-10 mg twice daily. This specimen was CD8+ T cells sorted from blood, taken between weeks 55 and 65, from a patient treated with tofacitinib. The receptor source for this set is a human donor with alopecia areata.

By proportion, this clone is medium-sized. The chain links TRBV25-1 to TRBJ2-1; D call uncertain. Per the germline V gene, CDR1 is MGHDK and CDR2 is SYGVNS. V lost 5 bases, J lost 9 bases, and 8 bases lay in between. CDR3 length: 11 residues. The CDR3 protein is CASSTSSEQFF. For the CDR3, the DNA is TGTGCCAGCAGTACAAGTAGTGAGCAGTTCTTC.

As concerns this clone: Other DNA sequences of this sample code for an identical CDR3. This chain uses TRBV7-9 with TRBJ2-3; D possibly corresponds to TRBD2 (5 bases). Germline CDR1 and CDR2: SEHNR and FQNEAQ (reference sequence). CDR3 size: 12 residues. The V end lost 8 bases, the J end lost 3 bases, and 9 bases lay between the germline ends. The CDR3 bases are TGTGCCAGCTCGCCGGGAACAGATACGCAGTATTTT. It translates to CASSPGTDTQYF. Drawing the rest from reference TRBV7-9 and TRBJ2-3, the complete variable domain is DTGVSQNPRHKITKRGQNVTFRCDPISEHNRLYWYRQTLGQGPEFLTYFQNEAQLEKSRLLSDRFSAERPKGSFSTLEIQRTEQGDSAMYLCASSPGTDTQYFGPGTRLTVL.

The chain uses TRBV5-1 and TRBJ2-2; D is ambiguous. The CDR3 extends over 16 amino acids. CDR1 and CDR2 from the germline V gene are SGHRS and YFSETQ. With 5 bases removed from V and 4 bases from J, the gap between germline ends came to 18 bases. CDR3 DNA: TGCGCCAGCAGATTGACCATAAAGGGCACCACCGGGGAGCTGTTTTTT. It yields the protein CASRLTIKGTTGELFF.

This clone showed up just a few times. The gene calls are TRBV7-9 and TRBJ2-7; TRBD1 is a possible D gene (5 bases). This CDR3 spans 12 amino acids. The V gene lost 5 bases and the J gene lost 6 bases, with 11 bases spanning the gap. The germline CDR1 and CDR2 sequences are SEHNR and FQNEAQ (reference sequence). The CDR3 DNA is TGTGCCAGCAGCAAGGGGCACGGCGAGCAGTACTTC. It yields the protein CASSKGHGEQYF.

The J gene is TRBJ1-2, the V gene TRBV6-6; no reliable D call. V lost 2 bases, J lost 5 bases, and 12 bases lay in between. Looked up from germline, CDR1 is MNHNY and CDR2 is SVGAGI (reference sequence). This CDR3 is 14 amino acids long. For the CDR3, the DNA is TGTGCCAGCAGTTACGAGGACTCCAGATATGGCTACACCTTC. Translated, it gives CASSYEDSRYGYTF.

V and J are TRBV4-1 and TRBJ2-1, with a possible D match to TRBD2 (7 bases). With 4 bases removed from V and 1 base from J, the gap between germline ends came to 17 bases. This CDR3 is built from 17 residues. The V gene's germline CDR1 is MGHRA and CDR2 YSYEKL. CDR3: CASSRPDGGLSYNEQFF. In nucleotides, the CDR3 is TGCGCCAGCAGCCGACCCGACGGGGGGCTATCCTACAATGAGCAGTTCTTC.

This clone has only a few counts. This chain uses TRBV2 with TRBJ1-2; D gene uncertain. Germline assignment: CDR1 SNHLY and CDR2 FYNNEI. Trimming pared 6 bases from V and 2 bases from J, leaving 7 bases between. The CDR3 covers 12 residues. The CDR3 reads CASRRANYGYTF. The CDR3 DNA reads TGTGCCAGCAGAAGGGCCAACTATGGCTACACCTTC. The full variable domain, completed using reference TRBV2 and TRBJ1-2, is EPEVTQTPSHQVTQMGQEVILRCVPISNHLYFYWYRQILGQKVEFLVSFYNNEISEKSEIFDDQFSVERPDGSNFTLKIRSTKLEDSAMYFCASRRANYGYTFGSGTRLTVV.

This clone was seen only a few times. V usage is TRBV27 and J usage is TRBJ2-7; D gene uncertain. Trimming cost V 5 bases and J 6 bases, with 14 bases left between them. The CDR3 length is 13 residues. Germline V gene data show CDR1 as MNHEY and CDR2 as SMNVEV (reference sequence). CDR3 coding DNA: TGTGCCAGCAGTGAACACGATCGAGGCGAGCAGTACTTC. Translated: CASSEHDRGEQYF.

The chain has TRBV4-1 and TRBJ1-1; 7 bases map to TRBD1. Germline CDR1 reads MGHRA; CDR2 reads YSYEKL. The CDR3 spans 15 residues. The junction had 6 bases not matched to a gene; V was cut back by 4 bases and J by 1 base. The CDR3: CASSLSGTANTEAFF. CDR3 sequence (DNA): TGCGCCAGCAGCCTCTCTGGGACAGCGAACACTGAAGCTTTCTTT.

V gene TRBV5-1 combines with J gene TRBJ1-3; a weak D match, TRBD1 (5 bases). This CDR3 is built from 15 residues. Germline assignment: CDR1 SGHRS and CDR2 YFSETQ. Trimming stripped 0 bases from V and 2 bases from J, with 9 bases between. The CDR3 coding sequence is TGCGCCAGCAGCTTGGAGGAGGGGACTGGAAACACCATATATTTT. It codes for CASSLEEGTGNTIYF.

The CDR3 nucleotides are TGTGCCAGCAGAGGGACAGGGAGGATGGAGACCCAGTACTTC. This encodes CASRGTGRMETQYF. The chain combines TRBV6-5 with TRBJ2-5, with 9 bases lining up with TRBD1. Trimming removed 6 bases from V and 5 bases from J; junction bases left unmatched: 7. Germline V lookup: CDR1 MNHEY, CDR2 SVGAGI. This CDR3 has 14 amino acids.

This chain links TRBV30 with TRBJ1-4, with D perhaps TRBD1 (6 bases). This CDR3 has 14 amino acids. Trimming shortened V by 0 bases and J by 4 bases, and 9 bases separated the two germline ends. Germline V gene data show CDR1 as GTSNPN and CDR2 as SVGIG (reference sequence). The CDR3 region is CAWSVQGINEKLFF. The CDR3 nucleotides are TGTGCCTGGAGTGTACAGGGCATTAATGAAAAACTGTTTTTT.

The chain combines TRBV6-5 with TRBJ2-1; tentatively, D is TRBD1 (6 bases). From germline, CDR1 is MNHEY and CDR2 SVGAGI. The CDR3 is 15 amino acids. V lost 4 bases and J lost 1, with 11 bases in between. The CDR3, as DNA: TGTGCCAGCAGTTCCAGGGACATTTCCTACAATGAGCAGTTCTTC. It is translated as CASSSRDISYNEQFF.

V and J are TRBV2 and TRBJ2-7; D tentatively reads TRBD1 or TRBD2 (6 bases each). The CDR3 is made up of 15 amino acids. Trimming removed 0 bases at V and 0 bases at J, with 9 bases between. Per germline, CDR1 SNHLY and CDR2 FYNNEI. The chain's CDR3 is CASSEAGGGSYEQYF. The CDR3 nucleotides are TGTGCCAGCAGTGAAGCCGGAGGGGGCTCCTACGAGCAGTACTTC.

The V and J genes are TRBV5-1 and TRBJ2-1; D gene uncertain. Trimming removed 4 bases at V and 7 bases at J, with 12 bases between. The germline V gene encodes CDR1 SGHRS and CDR2 YFSETQ. CDR3 length: 13 amino acids. CDR3 DNA: TGCGCCAGCAGCCTGGTCCAGGAAAATGAGCAGTTCTTC. Its protein is CASSLVQENEQFF.

V usage is TRBV27 and J usage is TRBJ2-3; 9 bases are shared with TRBD2. The V gene end was trimmed by 9 bases and the J gene end by 4 bases; junction bases not matched to a gene: 5. The CDR3 is 13 amino acids. Germline assignment: CDR1 MNHEY and CDR2 SMNVEV (reference sequence). In DNA, the CDR3 is TGTGCCAGGAGTGCGGGGGGGCCAGATACGCAGTATTTT. As protein: CARSAGGPDTQYF.